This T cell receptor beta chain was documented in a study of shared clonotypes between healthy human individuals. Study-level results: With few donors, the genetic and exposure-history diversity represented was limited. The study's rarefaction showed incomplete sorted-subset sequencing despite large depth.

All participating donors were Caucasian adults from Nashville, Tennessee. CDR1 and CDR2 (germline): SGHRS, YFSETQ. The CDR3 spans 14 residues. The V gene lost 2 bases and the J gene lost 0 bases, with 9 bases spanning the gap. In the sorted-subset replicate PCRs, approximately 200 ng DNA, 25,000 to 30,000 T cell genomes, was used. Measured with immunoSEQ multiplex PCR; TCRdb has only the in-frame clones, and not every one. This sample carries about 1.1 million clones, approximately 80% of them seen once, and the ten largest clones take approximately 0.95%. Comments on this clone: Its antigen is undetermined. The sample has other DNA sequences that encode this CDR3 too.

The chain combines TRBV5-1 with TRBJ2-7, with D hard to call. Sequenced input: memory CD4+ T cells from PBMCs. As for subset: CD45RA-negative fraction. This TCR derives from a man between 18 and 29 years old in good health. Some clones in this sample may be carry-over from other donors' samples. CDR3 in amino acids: CASSLRLNSYEQYF. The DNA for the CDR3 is TGCGCCAGCAGCTTAAGACTGAACTCCTACGAGCAGTACTTC.